This TCR beta chain derives from a study of T cell repertoires in cytomegalovirus infection. As for the study in general: It can be stated that public TCR beta signatures indicated CMV infection as well as a matching HLA type. The study, taken as a whole, reports: HLA-C-restricted CMV-specific TCR beta clonotypes prevailed in the ex vivo response. Summed frequency of shared TCR beta families picked out CMV carriers who also had the relevant HLA.

TCRdb fed the reads into MiXCR, producing one record per CDR3 protein. The sample has 200,000 to 300,000 distinct CDR3 sequences; approximately 9.2% are singletons. About this clonotype: The antigen is unknown.

Losses at the gene ends were 6 bases for V and 0 bases for J; bases not matched to a gene: 4. The CDR3 has 15 amino acids. Germline lookup yields CDR1 LGHDT and CDR2 YNNKEL (reference sequence). The sequenced sample consisted of PBMCs. This clonotype was sampled from a human donor in good health (CMV status not recorded). Some clones in this sample may be carry-over from other donors' samples. V usage is TRBV3-1 and J usage is TRBJ1-4; 7 bases are a match to TRBD1. Written as DNA, the CDR3 is TGTGCCAGCAGGGGACAGTTCGCAACTAATGAAAAACTGTTTTTT. Translating it yields CASRGQFATNEKLFF.